This T cell receptor (beta chain) comes out of a study of blood T cell repertoires in COVID-19. CDR1 and CDR2 from the germline V gene are SGHVS and FQNEAQ. V shed 1 base and J shed 0 bases, with 9 bases lying between them. CDR3 length: 15 residues. This table comes from immunoSEQ multiplex PCR, and its TCRdb copy is limited to in-frame clones, with some not included. Of under 20,000 clones in the sample, around nine tenths are singletons; the top ten hold around 10%. J is TRBJ1-1 and V is TRBV7-8, with D unclear. This receptor was taken from a human donor in a cohort sampled during active COVID-19. Material: peripheral blood. This CDR3 is CASSLVEEMNTEAFF. The DNA of the CDR3 is TGTGCCAGCAGCTTAGTGGAGGAAATGAACACTGAAGCTTTCTTT.